This TCR beta chain was captured in a study of breast tumors, draining lymph nodes, adjacent tissues. Axillary draining lymph nodes of breast cancer patients supplied the node samples. In this sample, this clonotype turned up many times. What it recognizes is unknown. Germline CDR1 is SGHTA and CDR2 is FQGTGA. V lost 5 bases and J 10 bases, leaving 18 bases between the germline ends. The CDR3 is 14 amino acids. Study-wide results and limits: Luminal-like breast cancer showed significantly higher tumor–nontumor repertoire similarity than basal-like. Tumor TCR diversity was below lymph nodes but above nontumor tissue. Data fit most tumor T cells coming from lymph node, expanding in tumor. Tumor T cell lymph node origin was a supported hypothesis, not proven.

TCRdb recomputed calls from the multiplex PCR reads with MiXCR, one row per CDR3 protein. The sample shows tens of thousands of distinct CDR3 sequences, 25% to 35% of them seen only once. Sequenced input: axillary lymph node tissue. V and J are TRBV7-3 and TRBJ2-1; the D call may be TRBD1 or TRBD2 (6 bases each). The receptor was derived from a female donor with breast cancer. Some clones in this sample may be carry-over from other donors' samples. The CDR3 nucleotides are TGTGCCAGCAGCCCCCAGACGGGGGCCGGGGAGCAGTTCTTC. It yields the protein CASSPQTGAGEQFF.